This T cell receptor beta chain was retrieved from a study of shared clonotypes between healthy human individuals. For the study at large: A couple of women and three men aged 18 to 49 made up the donors.

Assay execution proceeded at the deep level. On ten immunoSEQ deep assay plates, unsorted PBMC DNA was sequenced. Using immunoSEQ multiplex PCR, the repertoire was profiled, and TCRdb retains in-frame clones only, with some absent. This sample has about 490,000 clones, with about three quarters found just once. Specimen: PBMCs. The receptor was derived from a woman between 40 and 50 years old in good health. Some clones in this sample may be carry-over from other donors' samples.

CDR3 nucleotide sequence: TGTGCCAGCAGTACCGGACTAGCGAACGAGCAGTACTTC. This translates into CASSTGLANEQYF. V gene TRBV27 combines with J gene TRBJ2-7, with TRBD2 matching over 9 bases. V lost 5 bases to trimming and J lost 5 bases; unmatched junction nucleotides: 4. The CDR3 extends over 13 amino acids. Germline lookup yields CDR1 MNHEY and CDR2 SMNVEV (reference sequence).